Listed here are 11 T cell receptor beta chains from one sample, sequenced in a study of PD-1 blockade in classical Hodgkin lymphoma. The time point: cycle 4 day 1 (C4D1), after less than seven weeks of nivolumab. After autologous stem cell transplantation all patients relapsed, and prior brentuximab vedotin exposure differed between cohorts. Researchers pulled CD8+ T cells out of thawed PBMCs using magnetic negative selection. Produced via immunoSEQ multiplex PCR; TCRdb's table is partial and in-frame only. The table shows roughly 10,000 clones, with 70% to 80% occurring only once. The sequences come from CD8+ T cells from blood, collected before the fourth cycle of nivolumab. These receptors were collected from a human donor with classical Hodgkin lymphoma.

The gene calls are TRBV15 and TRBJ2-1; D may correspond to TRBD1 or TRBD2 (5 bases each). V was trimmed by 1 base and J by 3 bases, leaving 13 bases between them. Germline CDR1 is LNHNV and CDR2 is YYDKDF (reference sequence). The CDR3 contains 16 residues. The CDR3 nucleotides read TGTGCCACCAGCAGAGGGGACGGAGAATTCTACAATGAGCAGTTCTTC. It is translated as CATSRGDGEFYNEQFF.

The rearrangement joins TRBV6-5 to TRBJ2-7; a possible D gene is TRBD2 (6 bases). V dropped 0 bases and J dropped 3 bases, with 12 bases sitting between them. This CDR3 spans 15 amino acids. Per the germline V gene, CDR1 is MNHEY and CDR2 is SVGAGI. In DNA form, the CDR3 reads TGTGCCAGCAGTTACTCGGAGGGCGGAAACTACGAGCAGTACTTC. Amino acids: CASSYSEGGNYEQYF.

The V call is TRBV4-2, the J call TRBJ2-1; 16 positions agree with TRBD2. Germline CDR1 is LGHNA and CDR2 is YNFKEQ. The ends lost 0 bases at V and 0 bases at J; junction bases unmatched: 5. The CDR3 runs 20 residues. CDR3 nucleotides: TGTGCCAGCAGCCAAGATGGGACTAGCGGGAGGGTCAGCTCCTACAATGAGCAGTTCTTC. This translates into CASSQDGTSGRVSSYNEQFF.

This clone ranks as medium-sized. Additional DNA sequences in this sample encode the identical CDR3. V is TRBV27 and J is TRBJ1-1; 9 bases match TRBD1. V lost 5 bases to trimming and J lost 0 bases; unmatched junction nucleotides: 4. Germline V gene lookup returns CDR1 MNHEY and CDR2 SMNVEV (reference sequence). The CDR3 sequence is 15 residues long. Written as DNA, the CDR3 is TGTGCCAGCAGTCCAACAGGGGGCATGAACACTGAAGCTTTCTTT. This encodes CASSPTGGMNTEAFF.

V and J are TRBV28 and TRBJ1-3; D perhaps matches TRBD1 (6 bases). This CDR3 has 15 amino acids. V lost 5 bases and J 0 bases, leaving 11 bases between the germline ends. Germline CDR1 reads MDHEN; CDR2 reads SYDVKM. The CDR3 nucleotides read TGTGCCAGCAGTGATACAGGGTTCTCTGGAAACACCATATATTTT. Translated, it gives CASSDTGFSGNTIYF.

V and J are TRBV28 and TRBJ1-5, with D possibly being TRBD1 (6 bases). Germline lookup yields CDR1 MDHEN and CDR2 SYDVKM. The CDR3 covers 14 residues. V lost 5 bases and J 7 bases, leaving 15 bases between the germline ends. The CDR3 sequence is CASSTRGRKQPQHF. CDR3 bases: TGTGCCAGCAGTACCAGGGGTCGGAAACAGCCCCAGCATTTT.

CDR3 amino acids: CASSSSSVAEWVGDTDTQYF. Written as DNA, the CDR3 is TGTGCCAGCAGCTCCTCCTCTGTAGCGGAGTGGGTTGGGGACACAGATACGCAGTATTTT. J is TRBJ2-3 and V is TRBV7-6; TRBD2 is a possible D gene (6 bases). The V gene's germline CDR1 is SGHVS and CDR2 FNYEAQ. The CDR3 has 20 amino acids. Trimming stripped 4 bases from V and 2 bases from J, with 28 bases between.

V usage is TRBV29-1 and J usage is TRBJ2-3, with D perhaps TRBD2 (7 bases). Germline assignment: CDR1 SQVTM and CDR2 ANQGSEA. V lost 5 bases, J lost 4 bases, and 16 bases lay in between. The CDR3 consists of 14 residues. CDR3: CSVHTGRAPDTQYF. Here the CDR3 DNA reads TGCAGCGTTCATACAGGGAGGGCCCCAGATACGCAGTATTTT.

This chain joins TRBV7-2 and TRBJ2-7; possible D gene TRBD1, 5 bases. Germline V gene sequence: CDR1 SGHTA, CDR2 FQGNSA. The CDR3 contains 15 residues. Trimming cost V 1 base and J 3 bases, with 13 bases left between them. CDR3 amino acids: CASSLELSGLYEQYF. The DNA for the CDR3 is TGTGCCAGCAGCTTAGAACTGTCAGGGCTCTACGAGCAGTACTTC.

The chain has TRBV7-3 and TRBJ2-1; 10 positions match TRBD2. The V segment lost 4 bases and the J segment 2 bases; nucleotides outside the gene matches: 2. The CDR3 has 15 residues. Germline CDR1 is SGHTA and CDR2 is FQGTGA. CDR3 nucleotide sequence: TGTGCCAGCAGCTCCGGACTAGCGGCCTACAATGAGCAGTTCTTC. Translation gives CASSSGLAAYNEQFF.

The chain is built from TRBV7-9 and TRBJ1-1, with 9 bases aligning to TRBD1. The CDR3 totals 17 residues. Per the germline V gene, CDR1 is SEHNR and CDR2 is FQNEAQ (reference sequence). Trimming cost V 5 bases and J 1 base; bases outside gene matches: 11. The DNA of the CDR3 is TGTGCCAGCAGCCCGGACAGGGGCGCCCATAAGAACACTGAAGCTTTCTTT. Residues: CASSPDRGAHKNTEAFF.